Below, one T cell receptor beta chain is given with its context. Antigen unknown. The CDR3 totals 13 residues. CDR1 is SEHNR, CDR2 FQNEAQ, per germline (reference sequence). Trimming cost V 7 bases and J 8 bases; bases outside gene matches: 9. The data originate from a study of graft-versus-host responses after intestinal transplantation. The overall study: Every transplant recipient was induced with anti-thymocyte globulin, then maintained on tacrolimus and steroids for roughly 3 years. Overall study results and limits: GvH clonotypes were identified within recipient marrow, with a subset emerging first in ileum or blood.

Assay used: immunoSEQ multiplex PCR; TCRdb lists only in-frame clones, some missing. Here the sample spans roughly 25,000 clones, roughly four fifths being singletons. This TCR came from a human donor who was the organ donor for an intestinal transplant. The chain links TRBV7-9 to TRBJ1-1; 8 positions agree with TRBD1. Specimen: unstimulated CD8+ T cells sorted from spleen or lymph node cells, collected before transplant. CDR3 amino acids: CASTQDRVWEAFF. In nucleotides, the CDR3 is TGTGCCAGCACCCAGGACAGGGTGTGGGAAGCTTTCTTT. The whole variable domain, filled in from reference TRBV7-9 and TRBJ1-1, reads DTGVSQNPRHKITKRGQNVTFRCDPISEHNRLYWYRQTLGQGPEFLTYFQNEAQLEKSRLLSDRFSAERPKGSFSTLEIQRTEQGDSAMYLCASTQDRVWEAFFGQGTRLTVV.